Following are 21 T cell receptor beta chains from one sample sequenced in a study of CD8 T cells in Susac syndrome. An input of about 0.5 to 1 ug of RNA was subjected to reverse transcription using random hexamers. TCRdb re-called the immunoSEQ multiplex PCR reads through MiXCR, storing one row per CDR3 protein. In the table there are a few hundred thousand distinct CDR3 sequences, roughly 93% of which are singletons. Sequencing was performed on CD4+ T cells from PBMCs. The receptors derive from a human donor with Susac syndrome.

This clonotype appeared a single time. J is TRBJ1-5 and V is TRBV6-2 or TRBV6-3, with D perhaps TRBD1 (6 bases). V was cut by 5 bases and J by 6 bases, with 14 bases left in between. The CDR3 covers 14 residues. Looked up from germline, CDR1 is MNHEY and CDR2 is SVGEGT. The CDR3 is CASSRQVRRQPQHF. The CDR3 DNA reads as TGTGCCAGCAGTAGACAGGTACGACGTCAGCCCCAGCATTTT.

This chain links TRBV20-1 with TRBJ2-1; D is possibly TRBD1 (5 bases). Per the germline V gene, CDR1 is DFQATT and CDR2 is SNEGSKA (reference sequence). CDR3 length: 14 amino acids. Trimming left V 3 bases short and J 5 bases short, with 14 bases between. CDR3 loop: CSARVQGIHNEQFF. The CDR3 nucleotides are TGCAGTGCTAGGGTGCAGGGTATCCACAATGAGCAGTTCTTC.

The V call is TRBV7-2, the J call TRBJ1-5, with D perhaps matching TRBD1 (6 bases). The germline gives CDR1 SGHTA, CDR2 FQGNSA. Trimming took off 7 bases at V and 5 bases at J, with 12 bases between the two ends. There are 13 residues in the CDR3. The CDR3 nucleotides read TGTGCCAGCACTCAGGGGCTGGATCAGCCCCAGCATTTT. Protein sequence: CASTQGLDQPQHF.

The chain carries TRBV12-3 or TRBV12-4 and TRBJ1-2; D is ambiguous. The ends were cut back, 1 base at V and 1 base at J, with 7 bases in the middle. The CDR3 has 14 amino acids. CDR3: CASSLVDGNYGYTF. Written as DNA, the CDR3 is TGTGCCAGCAGTTTAGTCGACGGTAACTATGGCTACACCTTC.

The CDR3 sequence: CSANRGYNEQFF. CDR3 nucleotides: TGCAGTGCTAATCGGGGGTACAATGAGCAGTTCTTC. The chain employs TRBV20-1 and TRBJ2-1, with D possibly matching TRBD2 (6 bases). CDR1 is DFQATT and CDR2 is SNEGSKA in the germline V gene (reference sequence). This CDR3 comprises 12 residues. Trimming took 4 bases from V and 4 from J, leaving 8 bases between them.

The count of this clonotype is one. CDR3 protein: CASSKTGALHF. CDR3 bases: TGTGCCAGCAGTAAGACAGGGGCCCTCCACTTT. The rearrangement joins TRBV12-3 or TRBV12-4 to TRBJ1-6, with 8 bases matching TRBD1. The ends lost 5 bases at V and 14 bases at J; junction bases unmatched: 2. The CDR3 extends over 11 amino acids.

The DNA for the CDR3 is TGTGCCAGCAGCCAAGAGTGGGGGGCCGGAAACACCATATATTTT. Its translation is CASSQEWGAGNTIYF. The chain has TRBV4-2 and TRBJ1-3, with D tentatively TRBD1 (6 bases). V lost 0 bases and J 4 bases, leaving 10 bases between the germline ends. Germline V gene lookup returns CDR1 LGHNA and CDR2 YNFKEQ. CDR3 size: 15 residues.

V and J are TRBV29-1 and TRBJ1-2, with D possibly TRBD1 on 5 matching bases. Trimming removed 8 bases at V and 4 bases at J, with 14 bases between. The CDR3 runs to 12 residues. Germline V gene data show CDR1 as SQVTM and CDR2 as ANQGSEA. Here the CDR3 reads CSSSQGAYGYTF. CDR3 DNA sequence: TGCAGCTCTTCGCAGGGAGCCTATGGCTACACCTTC.

The chain joins TRBV28 to TRBJ2-3, with no clear D. V lost 6 bases, J lost 5 bases, and 9 bases lay in between. This CDR3 comprises 12 residues. CDR1 and CDR2 (germline): MDHEN, SYDVKM. Written as DNA, the CDR3 is TGTGCCAGCAGCCCGCCGGAAGATACGCAGTATTTT. Encoded protein: CASSPPEDTQYF. Drawing the rest from reference TRBV28 and TRBJ2-3, the complete variable domain is DVKVTQSSRYLVKRTGEKVFLECVQDMDHENMFWYRQDPGLGLRLIYFSYDVKMKEKGDIPEGYSVSREKKERFSLILESASTNQTSMYLCASSPPEDTQYFGPGTRLTVL.

The genes are TRBV19 and TRBJ1-1; 9 bases are shared with TRBD1. V gave up 3 bases and J gave up 5 bases; unmatched junction bases: 1. This CDR3 contains 13 residues. The germline gives CDR1 LNHDA, CDR2 SQIVND (reference sequence). CDR3 amino acids: CASSIDRGTEAFF. CDR3 bases: TGTGCCAGTAGTATTGACAGGGGGACTGAAGCTTTCTTT.

The CDR3 here is CSAGQVGEQYF. CDR3 DNA: TGCAGCGCCGGACAGGTGGGCGAGCAGTACTTC. The chain carries TRBV29-1 and TRBJ2-7, with TRBD1 matching 7 bases. The CDR3 extends over 11 amino acids. From germline, CDR1 is SQVTM and CDR2 ANQGSEA. The junction had 6 bases not matched to a gene; V was cut back by 7 bases and J by 6 bases.

The rearrangement uses TRBV11-2 and TRBJ1-2; D remains ambiguous. The CDR3 has 13 residues. The germline V gene encodes CDR1 SGHAT and CDR2 FQNNGV. V was trimmed by 5 bases and J by 6 bases, leaving 13 bases between them. The CDR3 region has the DNA TGTGCCAGCAGCCACGGATATTCTAATGGCTACACCTTC. This codes for CASSHGYSNGYTF.

This chain joins TRBV6-2 or TRBV6-3 and TRBJ2-5; no clear D. The CDR3 consists of 13 residues. CDR1 MNHEY and CDR2 SVGEGT come from the germline V gene. V was shortened by 10 bases and J by 2 bases, with 14 bases between the two germline ends. In nucleotides, the CDR3 is TGTGCCACCGCCCCTGACGGGCAAGAGACCCAGTACTTC. Translation gives CATAPDGQETQYF.

The CDR3 protein is CASSRSGGLIYEQYF. The CDR3 DNA reads as TGTGCCAGCAGCAGAAGCGGGGGACTAATCTACGAGCAGTACTTC. This chain connects TRBV9 to TRBJ2-7; 8 nucleotides line up with TRBD2. V trimming: 4 bases; J trimming: 3 bases; junction bases outside the gene matches: 9. CDR1 and CDR2 (germline): SGDLS, YYNGEE. CDR3 size: 15 residues.

To note about this clonotype: A junction boundary mismatches the germline segment, possibly from a read error. The chain uses TRBV30 and TRBJ1-5; the D gene is possibly TRBD1 (6 bases). Per the germline V gene, CDR1 is GTSNPN and CDR2 is SVGIG (reference sequence). This CDR3 is 14 amino acids long. The CDR3 spells CAWSQDRTDQPQHF. The CDR3 DNA follows: TGTGCCTGGAGTCAGGACAGAACCGATCAACCCCAGCATTTT. The full variable domain, with the rest looked up from reference TRBV30 and TRBJ1-5, is SQTIHQWPATLVQPVGSPLSLECTVEGTSNPNLYWYRQAAGRGLQLLFYSVGIGQISSEVPQNLSASRPQDRQFILSSKKLLLSDSGFYLCAWSQDRTDQPQHFGDGTRLSIL.

The chain is built from TRBV20-1 and TRBJ2-7, with 11 bases fitting TRBD2. Germline CDR1 reads DFQATT; CDR2 reads SNEGSKA (reference sequence). Losses at the gene ends were 6 bases for V and 3 bases for J; bases not matched to a gene: 4. This CDR3 region has 13 residues. The CDR3 region is CSATSGGNYEQYF. CDR3 DNA: TGCAGTGCCACTAGCGGGGGAAACTACGAGCAGTACTTC.

This clonotype was found once. V and J are TRBV28 and TRBJ2-1, with 7 bases identical to TRBD1. Per the germline V gene, CDR1 is MDHEN and CDR2 is SYDVKM. V shed 4 bases and J 6 bases; nucleotides not matched to a gene: 9. There are 15 residues in the CDR3. The CDR3 region has the DNA TGTGCCAGCAGTTCCTTCCGGACAGGAGGCAATGAGCAGTTCTTC. Translation gives CASSSFRTGGNEQFF.

The genes are TRBV6-1 and TRBJ2-3; 7 positions agree with TRBD1. CDR3 length: 16 residues. The J segment lost 1 base and the V segment lost 5 bases, leaving 9 bases of the junction unmatched. Germline assignment: CDR1 MNHNS and CDR2 SASEGT. The CDR3 nucleotides read TGTGCCAGCAGTCCTGATTCAGGGGGAGGCACAGATACGCAGTATTTT. It specifies CASSPDSGGGTDTQYF.

The rearrangement links TRBV3-1 to TRBJ1-1, with TRBD1 as a possible D gene (6 bases). Germline V gene sequence: CDR1 LGHDT, CDR2 YNNKEL (reference sequence). The germline V and J ends were trimmed by 2 bases and 4 bases, with 11 bases remaining between them. CDR3 length equals 14 residues. CDR3: CASSQPDSTTEAFF. The CDR3 DNA reads as TGTGCCAGCAGCCAACCGGACAGCACCACTGAAGCTTTCTTT.

The CDR3 region is CAWSVGGAHNEQFF. In nucleotides, the CDR3 is TGTGCCTGGAGTGTAGGGGGTGCCCACAATGAGCAGTTCTTC. This rearrangement joins TRBV30 to TRBJ2-1; D perhaps matches TRBD1 (6 bases). The CDR3 sequence is 14 residues long. Trimming cost V 0 bases and J 5 bases, with 11 bases left between them. In germline, CDR1 is GTSNPN, CDR2 SVGIG (reference sequence).

The V call is TRBV19, the J call TRBJ2-2, with 8 bases matching TRBD1. The CDR3 totals 16 residues. Losses at the gene ends were 3 bases for V and 5 bases for J; bases not matched to a gene: 8. Germline loops: CDR1 LNHDA, CDR2 SQIVND (reference sequence). CDR3 residues: CASSISAGGRTGELFF. CDR3 DNA sequence: TGTGCCAGTAGTATCTCGGCAGGGGGCCGGACCGGGGAGCTGTTTTTT.